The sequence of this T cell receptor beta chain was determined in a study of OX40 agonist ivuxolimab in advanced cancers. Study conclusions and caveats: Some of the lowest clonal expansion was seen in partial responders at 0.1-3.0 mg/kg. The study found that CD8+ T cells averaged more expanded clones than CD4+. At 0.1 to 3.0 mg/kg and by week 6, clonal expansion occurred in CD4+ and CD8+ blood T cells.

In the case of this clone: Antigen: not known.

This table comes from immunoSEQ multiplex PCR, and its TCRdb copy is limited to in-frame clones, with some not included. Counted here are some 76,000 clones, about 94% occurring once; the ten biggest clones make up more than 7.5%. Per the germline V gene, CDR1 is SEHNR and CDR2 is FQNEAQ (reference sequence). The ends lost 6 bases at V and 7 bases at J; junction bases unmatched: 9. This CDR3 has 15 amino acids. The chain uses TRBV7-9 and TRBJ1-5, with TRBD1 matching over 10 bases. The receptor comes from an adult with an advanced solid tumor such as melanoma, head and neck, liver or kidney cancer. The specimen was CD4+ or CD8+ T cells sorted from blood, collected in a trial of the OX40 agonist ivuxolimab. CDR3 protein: CASRPGTGEGQPQHF. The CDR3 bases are TGTGCCAGCAGACCCGGGACAGGGGAGGGCCAGCCCCAGCATTTT.